The 2 T cell receptor beta chains reported below all come from one sample, sequenced in a study of blood T cell repertoires in COVID-19. Produced via immunoSEQ multiplex PCR; TCRdb's table is partial and in-frame only. The sample includes 180,000 or so clones, around 87% seen only once; the top ten take approximately 2.7%. The specimen sequenced was peripheral blood. These receptors were collected from a man aged 40-55 years with active or convalescent COVID-19.

This chain joins TRBV5-1 and TRBJ2-5; TRBD1 matches at 8 bases. The junction had 14 bases not matched to a gene; V was cut back by 4 bases and J by 0 bases. The CDR3 totals 18 residues. Germline V gene data show CDR1 as SGHRS and CDR2 as YFSETQ. CDR3 amino acids: CASSQKTVTGAYQETQYF. DNA for the CDR3: TGCGCCAGCAGCCAAAAAACAGTGACAGGGGCGTACCAAGAGACCCAGTACTTC.

This chain uses TRBV10-3 with TRBJ2-7; 7 bases are shared with TRBD1. The CDR3 loop spans 15 amino acids. Germline trimming cut 0 bases from V and 3 bases from J; bases unmatched to any gene: 5. Germline-derived CDR1 and CDR2 are ENHRY and SYGVKD. The CDR3 DNA follows: TGTGCCATCAGTGAGTCAACAGGGGCCAACTACGAGCAGTACTTC. As protein: CAISESTGANYEQYF.